A single sample is the source of the 20 T cell receptor beta chains below, sequenced in a study of STAT3 mutations in large granular lymphocyte leukemia. Study-level points and caveats: Every T-LGLL patient had at least one immunodominant TCRbeta clonotype.

The antigens of these receptors remain unknown. TCRdb keeps only in-frame clones here, not all; method: immunoSEQ multiplex PCR. Of about 15,000 clones in the sample, 84% are singletons; the top ten hold about 8.1%. Sequencing was carried out using peripheral blood mononuclear cells. The receptors originated from a man aged 50 or older with T-cell large granular lymphocyte leukemia. Some clones in this sample may be carry-over from other donors' samples.

This chain connects TRBV30 to TRBJ1-1; TRBD1 agrees at 9 bases. Germline lookup yields CDR1 GTSNPN and CDR2 SVGIG (reference sequence). V gave up 0 bases and J gave up 2 bases; unmatched junction bases: 4. The CDR3 contains 15 residues. This chain's CDR3 is CAWSVGTGSNTEAFF. As DNA, the CDR3 is TGTGCCTGGAGTGTAGGGACAGGGTCTAACACTGAAGCTTTCTTT.

V usage is TRBV11-1 and J usage is TRBJ1-3; D is uncertain. The CDR3 is made up of 14 amino acids. Trimming pared 5 bases from V and 2 bases from J, leaving 10 bases between. Germline-derived CDR1 and CDR2 are SGHAT and FQDESV (reference sequence). The DNA of the CDR3 is TGTGCCAGCAGCCTCGACACAGCTGGAAACACCATATATTTT. This encodes CASSLDTAGNTIYF.

V is TRBV7-8 and J is TRBJ1-2; D is uncertain. This CDR3 has 12 amino acids. Germline assignment: CDR1 SGHVS and CDR2 FQNEAQ. V was trimmed by 5 bases and J by 5 bases, leaving 9 bases between them. The CDR3, as DNA: TGTGCCAGCAGCATCTCTGGATATGGCTACACCTTC. Protein sequence: CASSISGYGYTF. Together with reference TRBV7-8 and TRBJ1-2, the CDR3 gives the full variable domain: GAGVSQSPRYKVAKRGQDVALRCDPISGHVSLFWYQQALGQGPEFLTYFQNEAQLDKSGLPSDRFFAERPEGSVSTLKIQRTQQEDSAVYLCASSISGYGYTFGSGTRLTVV.

V gene TRBV19 combines with J gene TRBJ1-5, with D maybe TRBD1 (5 bases). Germline assignment: CDR1 LNHDA and CDR2 SQIVND (reference sequence). V was clipped by 1 base and J by 3 bases, with 10 bases between them. CDR3 size: 15 residues. For the CDR3, the DNA is TGTGCCAGTAGTATAGCGGGGGACTACAATCAGCCCCAGCATTTT. Its translation: CASSIAGDYNQPQHF.

The chain is built from TRBV7-9 and TRBJ2-5, with TRBD2 matching 9 bases. J lost 5 bases, V lost 0 bases, and 16 bases had no gene match. Germline V CDR1 and CDR2: SEHNR, FQNEAQ (reference sequence). CDR3 length equals 19 residues. DNA of the CDR3: TGTGCCAGCAGCTTAGCGCGTTCTGGCGGGAGGGCCGTTTGGGAGACCCAGTACTTC. It codes for CASSLARSGGRAVWETQYF.

The CDR3 bases are TGTGCCAGCAGTGACGCCGGAGGATCTGCGCATTTT. Translating gives CASSDAGGSAHF. The chain links TRBV2 to TRBJ1-5; D uncertain. The CDR3 has 12 residues. Germline CDR1 and CDR2: SNHLY and FYNNEI. Trimming removed 3 bases from V and 15 bases from J, with 15 bases in between.

This clone was seen once. The V and J genes are TRBV6-1 and TRBJ2-1; D may be TRBD2 (5 bases). CDR1 and CDR2 (germline): MNHNS, SASEGT. Trimming cost V 5 bases and J 7 bases, with 18 bases left between them. The CDR3 is made up of 15 amino acids. In DNA form, the CDR3 reads TGTGCCAGCAGTCCACAGCTAGAGGGCCCAAATGAGCAGTTCTTC. It codes for CASSPQLEGPNEQFF.

This chain links TRBV27 with TRBJ2-5; 9 bases line up with TRBD2. Germline CDR1 reads MNHEY; CDR2 reads SMNVEV (reference sequence). The CDR3 is 14 residues long. The trim removed 2 bases at V and 4 bases at J, leaving 2 bases unmatched. In nucleotides, the CDR3 is TGTGCCAGCAGTTTAGGCGGGGGGGCAGAGACCCAGTACTTC. This sequence encodes CASSLGGGAETQYF.

The genes are TRBV27 and TRBJ1-1, with a tentative D call TRBD1 (6 bases). This CDR3 is built from 13 residues. The V gene's germline CDR1 is MNHEY and CDR2 SMNVEV (reference sequence). V lost 9 bases and J lost 1, with 12 bases in between. The CDR3 nucleotides read TGTGCCAGTGGGAACAGGGCGAACACTGAAGCTTTCTTT. It is translated as CASGNRANTEAFF.

This chain uses TRBV28 with TRBJ2-3, with 13 bases matching TRBD2. CDR3 length equals 15 residues. Germline CDR1 and CDR2: MDHEN and SYDVKM. The J segment lost 3 bases and the V segment lost 3 bases, leaving 0 bases of the junction unmatched. CDR3 DNA: TGTGCCAGCAGTTTGACTAGCGGGAGGACAGATACGCAGTATTTT. Its protein product is CASSLTSGRTDTQYF.

The rearrangement links TRBV2 to TRBJ1-4, with TRBD1 as a possible D gene (6 bases). The germline V gene has CDR1 SNHLY and CDR2 FYNNEI. V gave up 4 bases and J gave up 4 bases, with 10 bases separating them. The CDR3 is 14 amino acids. CDR3 bases: TGTGCCAGCAGTGGTACAGGGTTTAATGAAAAACTGTTTTTT. It translates to CASSGTGFNEKLFF.

This clone is judged medium-sized. V and J are TRBV7-3 and TRBJ2-5; D gene unclear. CDR1 is SGHTA and CDR2 is FQGTGA in the germline V gene. The CDR3 length is 14 residues. V lost 5 bases, J lost 5 bases, and 15 bases lay in between. CDR3 residues: CASSPQGNSETQYF. For the CDR3, the DNA is TGTGCCAGCAGCCCCCAAGGGAATTCGGAGACCCAGTACTTC.

The rearrangement links TRBV18 to TRBJ2-3; the match to TRBD2 covers 14 bases. The CDR3 sequence is 15 residues long. Germline trimming cut 3 bases from V and 6 bases from J; bases unmatched to any gene: 2. Germline values: CDR1 KGHSH, CDR2 LQKENI. The CDR3 nucleotides read TGTGCCAGCTCACCGGGACTAGCGGGAGTTGATACGCAGTATTTT. This gives the protein CASSPGLAGVDTQYF.

The chain joins TRBV30 to TRBJ2-3, with D perhaps TRBD1 or TRBD2 (5 bases each). Germline-derived CDR1 and CDR2 are GTSNPN and SVGIG (reference sequence). Trimming left V 3 bases short and J 2 bases short, with 12 bases between. This CDR3 spans 14 amino acids. The CDR3: CAWSPGPYTDTQYF. Written as DNA, the CDR3 is TGTGCCTGGAGCCCGGGACCTTACACAGATACGCAGTATTTT.

The rearrangement uses TRBV5-4 and TRBJ1-2, with a tentative D call TRBD1 (6 bases). Germline V CDR1 and CDR2: SGHNT, YYREEE (reference sequence). Between the trimmed V and J ends, which lost 5 bases and 7 bases, there was a span of 18 bases. The CDR3 runs to 14 residues. CDR3 loop: CASRGIGQHVGYTF. The CDR3 DNA sequence: TGTGCCAGCAGGGGTATCGGACAGCATGTTGGCTACACCTTC. The variable domain in full, with the rest retrieved from reference TRBV5-4 and TRBJ1-2, is ETGVTQSPTHLIKTRGQQVTLRCSSQSGHNTVSWYQQALGQGPQFIFQYYREEENGRGNFPPRFSGLQFPNYSSELNVNALELDDSALYLCASRGIGQHVGYTFGSGTRLTVV.

V is TRBV2 and J is TRBJ2-7, with D perhaps matching TRBD1 or TRBD2 (5 bases each). The ends were cut back, 6 bases at V and 7 bases at J, with 16 bases in the middle. Germline lookup yields CDR1 SNHLY and CDR2 FYNNEI. This CDR3 has 13 amino acids. CDR3 DNA: TGTGCCAGCAGGGGGACCTTCTTCGCAGAGCAGTACTTC. This gives the protein CASRGTFFAEQYF.

J is TRBJ2-3 and V is TRBV6-1; D is unclear. Trimming stripped 2 bases from V and 5 bases from J, with 8 bases between. The CDR3 extends over 13 amino acids. The germline V gene has CDR1 MNHNS and CDR2 SASEGT. CDR3 in amino acids: CASSELRGDTQYF. CDR3 DNA sequence: TGTGCCAGCAGTGAACTTCGCGGAGATACGCAGTATTTT.

The chain joins TRBV20-1 to TRBJ1-2; 7 bases match TRBD1. V lost 6 bases and J lost 4; bases outside the gene matches: 2. The CDR3 loop spans 11 amino acids. Germline values: CDR1 DFQATT, CDR2 SNEGSKA (reference sequence). CDR3 DNA sequence: TGCAGTGCCCAGGGGGTCTATGGCTACACCTTC. Amino acid sequence: CSAQGVYGYTF.

CDR3: CASSAGTALGYTF. The DNA for the CDR3 is TGTGCCAGCAGTGCCGGGACAGCCCTTGGCTACACCTTC. J is TRBJ1-2 and V is TRBV25-1; TRBD1 aligns across 7 bases. The CDR3 extends over 13 amino acids. Trimming at V came to 4 bases and at J to 7 bases, leaving 6 bases not matched to a gene. The germline gives CDR1 MGHDK, CDR2 SYGVNS.

The chain employs TRBV7-9 and TRBJ2-5, with D unclear. In germline, CDR1 is SEHNR, CDR2 FQNEAQ (reference sequence). The ends were cut back, 6 bases at V and 5 bases at J, with 16 bases in the middle. The CDR3 contains 14 residues. DNA of the CDR3: TGTGCCAGCAGTTCCCCGGTGGGGATGGAGACCCAGTACTTC. Translation gives CASSSPVGMETQYF.